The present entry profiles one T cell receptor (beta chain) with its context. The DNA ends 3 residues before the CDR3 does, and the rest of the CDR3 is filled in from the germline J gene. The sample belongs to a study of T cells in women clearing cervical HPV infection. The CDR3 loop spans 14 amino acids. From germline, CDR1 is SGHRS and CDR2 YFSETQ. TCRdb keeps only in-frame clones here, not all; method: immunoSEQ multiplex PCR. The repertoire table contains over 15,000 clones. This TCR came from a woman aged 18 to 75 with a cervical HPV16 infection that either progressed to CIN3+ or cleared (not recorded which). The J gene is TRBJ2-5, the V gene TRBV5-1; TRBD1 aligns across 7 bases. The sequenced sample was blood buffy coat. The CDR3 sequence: CASSREGGTDTQYF. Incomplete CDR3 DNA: TGCGCCAGCAGCCGCGAAGGGGGCACAGATACC.